The rows below give T cell receptor beta chains drawn from one sample of a study of blood T cell repertoires in COVID-19. Measured with immunoSEQ multiplex PCR; TCRdb has only the in-frame clones, and not every one. The sample includes about 150,000 clones, roughly 80% seen only once; the top ten take 9% to 14%. Sequenced input: peripheral blood. All receptors derive from a woman aged 55-69 years with COVID-19, enrolled during active disease. Both conserved end residues are part of each CDR3. A D gene is named only where the DNA matches it firmly. Expanded clones are given a class, and other clones once, few, many or no size at all.

>TRBD2|TRBJ2-5|NA|TRBV7-6
CASSSRTSGTQETQYF
TGTGCCAGCAGCTCGAGGACTAGCGGGACACAAGAGACCCAGTACTTC
>TRBD2|TRBJ2-3|once|TRBV7-7
CASSRDYTDTQYF
TGTGCTAGCAGCCGGGACTACACAGATACGCAGTATTTT
>TRBD1|TRBJ1-1|NA|TRBV7-6
CASSLMTGNILAEAFF
TGTGCCAGCAGCTTAATGACAGGGAATATTTTAGCTGAAGCTTTCTTT
>NA|TRBJ1-5|NA|TRBV19
CASRRGVGSQPQHF
TGTGCCAGTAGGCGGGGGGTTGGTAGTCAGCCCCAGCATTTT
>NA|TRBJ2-5|NA|TRBV5-4
CASSPGGGGETQYF
TGTGCCAGCAGCCCTGGGGGGGGCGGAGAGACCCAGTACTTC
>TRBD2|TRBJ2-5|once|TRBV4-2
CASSLGTSGRQETQYF
TGTGCCAGCAGTCTCGGGACTAGCGGCCGCCAAGAGACCCAGTACTTC
>NA|TRBJ1-2|NA|TRBV14
CASSQERSGGYTF
TGTGCCAGCAGCCAAGAGCGGTCGGGTGGCTACACCTTC
>TRBD1|TRBJ1-2|NA|TRBV19
CASSIGTGNGDGYTF
TGTGCCAGTAGCATCGGGACAGGGAATGGCGATGGCTACACCTTC
>TRBD1|TRBJ1-1|few|TRBV9
CASSPRAWAGGDEAFF
TGTGCCAGCAGCCCTCGCGCTTGGGCAGGGGGCGATGAAGCTTTCTTT
>TRBD1|TRBJ2-5|NA|TRBV3-1/TRBV3-2
CASSPNRGSETQYF
TGTGCCAGCAGCCCGAACAGGGGATCGGAGACCCAGTACTTC
>TRBD1|TRBJ2-2|NA|TRBV5-1
CASIDRVNTGELFF
TGCGCCAGCATCGACAGGGTGAACACCGGGGAGCTGTTTTTT
>NA|TRBJ2-1|NA|TRBV7-3
CASSSGALAPNEQFF
TGTGCCAGCAGTTCAGGGGCGCTAGCCCCCAATGAGCAGTTCTTC
>NA|TRBJ2-3|NA|TRBV29-1
CSVKTYTDTQYF
TGCAGCGTCAAGACTTACACAGATACGCAGTATTTT
>NA|TRBJ1-4|NA|TRBV7-9
CASSPEAGAFGEKLFF
TGTGCCAGCAGCCCCGAGGCAGGGGCTTTTGGGGAAAAACTGTTTTTT
>TRBD1|TRBJ1-2|once|TRBV18
CATDRDSDGYGYTF
TGTGCCACGGACAGGGACTCTGACGGCTATGGCTACACCTTC
>TRBD2|TRBJ2-1|NA|TRBV5-8
CASSPAGLAVGRGEQFF
TGTGCCAGCAGCCCCGCGGGGCTAGCGGTGGGTCGTGGTGAGCAGTTCTTC
>NA|TRBJ2-7|NA|TRBV19
CASSTGVSVYEQYF
TGTGCCAGTAGTACCGGGGTGTCCGTCTACGAGCAGTACTTC
>NA|TRBJ2-7|NA|TRBV10-3
CATRSGYSYEQYF
TGTGCCACCAGAAGCGGGTACTCCTACGAGCAGTACTTC
>NA|TRBJ1-1|NA|TRBV7-3
CASSPQGSDTEAFF
TGTGCCAGCAGCCCACAGGGATCGGACACTGAAGCTTTCTTT
>NA|TRBJ2-5|NA|TRBV9
CASSFGLSQETQYF
TGTGCCAGCAGCTTTGGACTAAGCCAAGAGACCCAGTACTTC
>TRBD1|TRBJ1-5|NA|TRBV12-5
CASGPGTGTAQPQHF
TGTGCTAGTGGGCCCGGGACAGGGACCGCTCAGCCCCAGCATTTT
>NA|TRBJ1-2|few|TRBV2
CASSETRSEPGYTF
TGTGCCAGCAGTGAAACCAGGTCCGAACCTGGCTACACCTTC
>NA|TRBJ1-3|NA|TRBV5-4
CASSTGSGNTIYF
TGTGCCAGCAGTACAGGGTCGGGAAACACCATATATTTT
>NA|TRBJ1-2|few|TRBV5-6
CASTRSLLGYTF
TGTGCCAGCACCCGGAGCCTCCTTGGCTACACCTTC
>TRBD2|TRBJ2-7|NA|TRBV29-1
CSVDSGSSYEQYF
TGCAGCGTCGACAGCGGGAGTTCCTACGAGCAGTACTTC
>NA|TRBJ1-2|few|TRBV18
CASSPRENTNYGYTF
TGTGCCAGCTCACCACGAGAGAATACTAACTATGGCTACACCTTC
>TRBD2|TRBJ2-1|NA|TRBV14
CASSLGLAENEQFF
TGTGCCAGCAGCCTGGGACTAGCTGAAAATGAGCAGTTCTTC
>TRBD1|TRBJ1-1|few|TRBV7-9
CASSPPGTGVTEAFF
TGTGCCAGCAGCCCTCCAGGGACAGGGGTTACTGAAGCTTTCTTT
>TRBD1|TRBJ2-2|NA|TRBV15
CATSFRTGTTGELFF
TGTGCCACCAGCTTCCGGACAGGGACCACCGGGGAGCTGTTTTTT
>NA|TRBJ1-1|NA|TRBV6-5
CASRGLRGSEAFF
TGTGCCAGCAGGGGTCTCCGAGGAAGTGAAGCTTTCTTT
>NA|TRBJ2-3|NA|TRBV7-9
CASSTRMGATPTDTQYF
TGTGCCAGCAGTACTAGGATGGGGGCAACCCCCACAGATACGCAGTATTTT
>NA|TRBJ2-5|NA|TRBV7-2
CASSARTVRETQYF
TGTGCCAGCAGCGCACGGACAGTAAGAGAGACCCAGTACTTC
>NA|TRBJ2-3|NA|TRBV11-2
CASSLVGREVDTQYF
TGTGCCAGCAGCTTAGTGGGCAGGGAGGTAGATACGCAGTATTTT
>TRBD1|TRBJ1-3|NA|TRBV10-3
CATWTGPGNTIYF
TGTGCCACTTGGACAGGTCCTGGAAACACCATATATTTT
>TRBD2|TRBJ2-2|NA|TRBV18
CASSPPGLAGTGELFF
TGTGCCAGCTCACCTCCGGGACTAGCGGGAACCGGGGAGCTGTTTTTT
>TRBD1|TRBJ2-1|once|TRBV7-6
CASSLAQTGGNEQFF
TGTGCCAGCAGCTTAGCCCAGACAGGGGGGAATGAGCAGTTCTTC
>TRBD1|TRBJ1-1|once|TRBV7-6
CASSAYRGRTEAFF
TGTGCCAGCAGCGCCTACAGGGGCCGGACTGAAGCTTTCTTT
>TRBD1|TRBJ1-1|NA|TRBV5-8
CASSLVRAGGGKNTEAFF
TGTGCCAGCAGCTTGGTTCGGGCAGGGGGCGGGAAGAACACTGAAGCTTTCTTT
>TRBD2|TRBJ2-1|NA|TRBV27
CASTQRGLASNEQFF
TGTGCCAGCACCCAAAGGGGACTAGCCTCCAATGAGCAGTTCTTC
>NA|TRBJ1-5|NA|TRBV5-8
CASSSTGSIGQPQHF
TGTGCCAGCAGCTCCACCGGGAGCATAGGGCAGCCCCAGCATTTT
>NA|TRBJ1-1|NA|TRBV30
CAWITRVPVNTEAFF
TGTGCCTGGATAACGAGGGTTCCGGTGAACACTGAAGCTTTCTTT
>NA|TRBJ2-1|NA|TRBV5-1
CASSLTSSPYNEQFF
TGCGCCAGCAGCCTTACTAGCAGCCCTTACAATGAGCAGTTCTTC
>NA|TRBJ1-5|NA|TRBV27
CASSLWQGSNQPQHF
TGTGCCAGCAGTTTATGGCAGGGGAGCAATCAGCCCCAGCATTTT
>NA|TRBJ1-2|NA|TRBV9
CASSVAENYGYTF
TGTGCCAGCAGCGTAGCCGAGAACTATGGCTACACCTTC
>TRBD2|TRBJ2-7|NA|TRBV7-9
CASSLYSIGGLLNYEQYF
TGTGCCAGCAGCTTATACTCGATCGGGGGACTACTTAACTACGAGCAGTACTTC
>NA|TRBJ2-2|NA|TRBV19
CASSSRFRELFF
TGTGCCAGTAGTTCCCGGTTTCGGGAGCTGTTTTTT
>NA|TRBJ1-3|NA|TRBV6-5
CASSNRRGSGNTIYF
TGTGCCAGCAGTAACCGGAGGGGATCTGGAAACACCATATATTTT
>NA|TRBJ1-3|once|TRBV27
CASRPQGLGNTIYF
TGTGCCAGCAGGCCCCAGGGTCTTGGAAACACCATATATTTT
>NA|TRBJ1-1|NA|TRBV6-5
CASDPPGGTTEAFF
TGTGCCAGCGACCCTCCCGGGGGGACCACTGAAGCTTTCTTT
>TRBD1|TRBJ1-1|NA|TRBV11-2
CASSSPDREYTEAFF
TGTGCCAGCAGCTCGCCAGACAGGGAATACACTGAAGCTTTCTTT
>NA|TRBJ2-2|NA|TRBV7-9
CASRVDGELFF
TGTGCCAGCCGGGTCGACGGGGAGCTGTTTTTT